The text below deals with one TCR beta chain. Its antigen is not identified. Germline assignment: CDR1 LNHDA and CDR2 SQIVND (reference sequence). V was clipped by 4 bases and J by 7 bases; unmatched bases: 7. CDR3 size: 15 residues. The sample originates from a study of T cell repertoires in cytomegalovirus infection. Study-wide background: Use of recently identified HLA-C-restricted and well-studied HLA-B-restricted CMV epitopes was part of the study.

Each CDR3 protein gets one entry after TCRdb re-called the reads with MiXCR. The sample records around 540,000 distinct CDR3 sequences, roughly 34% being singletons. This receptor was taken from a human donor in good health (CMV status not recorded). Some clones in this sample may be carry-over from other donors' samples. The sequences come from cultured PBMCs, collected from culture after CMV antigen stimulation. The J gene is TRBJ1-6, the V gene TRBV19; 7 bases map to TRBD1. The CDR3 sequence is CASSTKTGWNSPLHF. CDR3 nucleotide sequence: TGTGCCAGTAGTACAAAGACAGGGTGGAATTCACCCCTCCACTTT.